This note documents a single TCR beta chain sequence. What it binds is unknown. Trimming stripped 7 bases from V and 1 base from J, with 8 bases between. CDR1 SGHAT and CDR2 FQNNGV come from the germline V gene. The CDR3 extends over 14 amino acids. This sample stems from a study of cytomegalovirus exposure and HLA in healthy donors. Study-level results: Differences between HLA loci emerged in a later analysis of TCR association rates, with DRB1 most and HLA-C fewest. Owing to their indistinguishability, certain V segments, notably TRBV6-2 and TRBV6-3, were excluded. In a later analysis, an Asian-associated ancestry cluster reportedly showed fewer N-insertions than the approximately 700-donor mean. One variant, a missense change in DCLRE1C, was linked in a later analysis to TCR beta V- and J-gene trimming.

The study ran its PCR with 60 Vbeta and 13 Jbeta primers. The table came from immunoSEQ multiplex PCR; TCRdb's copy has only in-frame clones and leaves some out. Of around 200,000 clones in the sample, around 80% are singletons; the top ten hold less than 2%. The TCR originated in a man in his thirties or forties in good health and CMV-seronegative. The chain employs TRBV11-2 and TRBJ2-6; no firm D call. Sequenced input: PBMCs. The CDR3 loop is CASNFQSGANVLTF. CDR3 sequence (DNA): TGTGCCAGCAACTTTCAGTCTGGGGCCAACGTCCTGACTTTC.